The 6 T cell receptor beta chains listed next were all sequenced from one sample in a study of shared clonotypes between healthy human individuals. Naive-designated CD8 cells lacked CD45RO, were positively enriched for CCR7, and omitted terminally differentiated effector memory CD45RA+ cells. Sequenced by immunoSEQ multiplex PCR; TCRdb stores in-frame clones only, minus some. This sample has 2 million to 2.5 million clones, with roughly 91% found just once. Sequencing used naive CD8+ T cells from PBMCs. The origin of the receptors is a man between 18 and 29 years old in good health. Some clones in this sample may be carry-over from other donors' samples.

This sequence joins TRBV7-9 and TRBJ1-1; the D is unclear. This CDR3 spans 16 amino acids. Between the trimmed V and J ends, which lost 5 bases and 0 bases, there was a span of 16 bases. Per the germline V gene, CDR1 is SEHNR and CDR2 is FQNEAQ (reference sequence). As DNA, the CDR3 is TGTGCCAGCAGCCCAAAGGACTTCTTCTTGAACACTGAAGCTTTCTTT. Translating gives CASSPKDFFLNTEAFF.

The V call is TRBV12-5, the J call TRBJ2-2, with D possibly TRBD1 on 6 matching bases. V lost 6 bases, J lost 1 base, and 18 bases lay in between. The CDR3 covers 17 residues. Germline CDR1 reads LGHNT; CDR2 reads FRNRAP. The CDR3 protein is CASGPIAETGNTGELFF. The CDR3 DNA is TGTGCTAGTGGCCCTATTGCCGAGACAGGGAACACCGGGGAGCTGTTTTTT.

CDR3 nucleotide sequence: TGTGCCAGCAGCGTGTATGGCAGGAGCTCTGGGGCCAACGTCCTGACTTTC. Translation: CASSVYGRSSGANVLTF. The V call is TRBV9, the J call TRBJ2-6; no firm D call. Germline loops: CDR1 SGDLS, CDR2 YYNGEE. The CDR3 consists of 17 residues. V dropped 2 bases and J dropped 0 bases, with 12 bases sitting between them.

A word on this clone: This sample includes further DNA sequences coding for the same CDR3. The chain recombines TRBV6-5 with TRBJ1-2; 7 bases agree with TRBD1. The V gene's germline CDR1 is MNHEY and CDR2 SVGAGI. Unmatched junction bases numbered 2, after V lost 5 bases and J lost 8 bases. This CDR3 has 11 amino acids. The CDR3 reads CASSDRVGYTF. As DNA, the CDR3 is TGTGCCAGCAGTGACAGGGTCGGCTACACCTTC.

The CDR3 protein is CAWSVRGRYNYGYTF. The CDR3 DNA follows: TGTGCCTGGAGTGTACGGGGCCGATACAACTATGGCTACACCTTC. The chain uses TRBV30 and TRBJ1-2; tentatively, D is TRBD1 (5 bases). The CDR3 is made up of 15 amino acids. V was shortened by 0 bases and J by 2 bases, with 13 bases between the two germline ends. Germline CDR1 GTSNPN, CDR2 SVGIG (reference sequence).

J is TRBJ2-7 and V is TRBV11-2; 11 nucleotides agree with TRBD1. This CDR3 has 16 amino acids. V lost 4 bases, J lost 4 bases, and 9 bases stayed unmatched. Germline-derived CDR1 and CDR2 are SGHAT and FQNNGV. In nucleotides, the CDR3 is TGTGCCAGCAGCTCCGGACAGGGGGCGATCTTGTACGAGCAGTACTTC. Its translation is CASSSGQGAILYEQYF.